This TCR beta chain is drawn from a study of control samples from healthy donors and cancer patients. From germline, CDR1 is MDHEN and CDR2 SYDVKM. This CDR3 has 14 amino acids. V lost 3 bases and J lost 6, with 11 bases in between. This table comes from immunoSEQ multiplex PCR, and its TCRdb copy is limited to in-frame clones, with some not included. The sample contains 150,000 to 200,000 clones, 85% to 90% of which appear only once. The TCR originated in a woman aged 50 to 60 in good health. Sequencing was carried out using blood. The rearrangement links TRBV28 to TRBJ1-4; perhaps TRBD1 as D (5 bases). The DNA for the CDR3 is TGTGCCAGCAGTTTTGGCCGAGGGGATGAAAAACTGTTTTTT. Translating gives CASSFGRGDEKLFF.